The rows below give T cell receptor beta chains drawn from one sample of a study of cytomegalovirus exposure and HLA in healthy donors. The assay was immunoSEQ multiplex PCR, and TCRdb's table has in-frame clones only and misses some. In all, the sample yields about 170,000 clones. Sequencing was carried out using PBMCs. The receptors were gathered from a woman aged 60-75 years in good health and CMV-seronegative. Each CDR3 is given with its conserved first and last residue. A D gene is named only where the DNA matches it firmly.

J gene: TRBJ2-7; D gene: TRBD1; V gene: TRBV6-1; CDR3 protein: CASSVTGTATYEQYF; CDR3 DNA: TGTGCCAGCAGTGTCACCGGGACAGCCACCTACGAGCAGTACTTC
J gene: TRBJ2-5; D gene: TRBD1; V gene: TRBV5-7; CDR3 protein: CASSLPLGQGATETQYF; CDR3 DNA: TGTGCCAGCAGCTTGCCTCTAGGGCAGGGGGCGACAGAGACCCAGTACTTC
J gene: TRBJ1-1; D gene: .; V gene: TRBV29-1; CDR3 protein: CSVVIGDTEAFF; CDR3 DNA: TGCAGCGTTGTGATCGGGGACACTGAAGCTTTCTTT
J gene: TRBJ1-1; D gene: TRBD1; V gene: TRBV2; CDR3 protein: CASSGQGADTEAFF; CDR3 DNA: TGTGCCAGCAGTGGTCAGGGGGCCGACACTGAAGCTTTCTTT
J gene: TRBJ2-2; D gene: TRBD2; V gene: TRBV4-1; CDR3 protein: CASSQPLAGAGGELFF; CDR3 DNA: TGCGCCAGCAGCCAACCCCTAGCGGGAGCGGGCGGGGAGCTGTTTTTT
J gene: TRBJ2-1; D gene: .; V gene: TRBV9; CDR3 protein: CASSVAVYSYNEQFF; CDR3 DNA: TGTGCCAGCAGCGTAGCTGTTTACTCCTACAATGAGCAGTTCTTC
J gene: TRBJ1-1; D gene: TRBD1; V gene: TRBV2; CDR3 protein: CASSNQGQAEAFF; CDR3 DNA: TGTGCCAGCAGCAACCAGGGACAGGCTGAAGCTTTCTTT
J gene: TRBJ2-1; D gene: .; V gene: TRBV11-3; CDR3 protein: CASSFTGNEQFF; CDR3 DNA: TGTGCCAGCAGCTTTACAGGGAATGAGCAGTTCTTC
J gene: TRBJ1-2; D gene: .; V gene: TRBV7-2; CDR3 protein: CASSLINYGYTF; CDR3 DNA: TGTGCCAGCAGCTTAATAAACTATGGCTACACCTTC
J gene: TRBJ2-7; D gene: .; V gene: TRBV6-7; CDR3 protein: CASSLSGNEQYF; CDR3 DNA: TGTGCCAGCAGTTTGTCAGGGAACGAGCAGTACTTC
J gene: TRBJ2-1; D gene: TRBD2; V gene: TRBV4-1; CDR3 protein: CASSQDQASGKYNEQFF; CDR3 DNA: TGCGCCAGCAGCCAAGATCAGGCTAGCGGGAAGTACAATGAGCAGTTCTTC
J gene: TRBJ1-5; D gene: .; V gene: TRBV4-1; CDR3 protein: CASSQEVRVSNQPQHF; CDR3 DNA: TGCGCCAGCAGCCAAGAAGTTCGGGTTAGCAATCAGCCCCAGCATTTT
J gene: TRBJ1-2; D gene: TRBD1; V gene: TRBV5-4; CDR3 protein: CASSQNLRQGLAYGYTF; CDR3 DNA: TGTGCCAGCAGCCAGAACTTAAGACAGGGATTAGCCTATGGCTACACCTTC
J gene: TRBJ2-5; D gene: TRBD2; V gene: TRBV18; CDR3 protein: CASSPSGGIAETQYF; CDR3 DNA: TGTGCCAGCTCACCGAGCGGGGGGATTGCGGAGACCCAGTACTTC
J gene: TRBJ1-3; D gene: TRBD1; V gene: TRBV2; CDR3 protein: CASFDRGNTIYF; CDR3 DNA: TGTGCCAGCTTCGACAGGGGGAACACCATATATTTT
J gene: TRBJ2-3; D gene: .; V gene: TRBV21-1; CDR3 protein: CASSKEGGGMQYF; CDR3 DNA: TGTGCCAGCAGCAAAGAGGGGGGGGGAATGCAGTATTTT
J gene: TRBJ1-1; D gene: TRBD1; V gene: TRBV6-1; CDR3 protein: CASSAQPQGDTEAFF; CDR3 DNA: TGTGCCAGCAGTGCACAACCTCAGGGGGACACTGAAGCTTTCTTT
J gene: TRBJ1-6; D gene: TRBD1; V gene: TRBV5-6; CDR3 protein: CASSLRGLNSPLHF; CDR3 DNA: TGTGCCAGCAGCTTAAGGGGGCTTAATTCACCCCTCCACTTT
J gene: TRBJ1-1; D gene: TRBD1; V gene: TRBV6-4; CDR3 protein: CASRGTGSEAFF; CDR3 DNA: TGTGCCAGCAGGGGGACAGGGAGTGAAGCTTTCTTT
J gene: TRBJ2-7; D gene: TRBD2; V gene: TRBV5-4; CDR3 protein: CASSWGGAGGGYEQYF; CDR3 DNA: TGTGCCAGCAGCTGGGGTGGGGCGGGAGGAGGCTACGAGCAGTACTTC
J gene: TRBJ1-6; D gene: TRBD1; V gene: TRBV2; CDR3 protein: CASTPDRGHNSPLHF; CDR3 DNA: TGTGCCAGCACCCCGGACAGGGGACATAATTCACCCCTCCACTTT
J gene: TRBJ2-7; D gene: TRBD2; V gene: TRBV5-1; CDR3 protein: CASSWAGGLAGKRSFYEQYF; CDR3 DNA: TGCGCCAGCAGCTGGGCAGGGGGGCTAGCGGGGAAGAGAAGTTTCTACGAGCAGTACTTC
J gene: TRBJ2-7; D gene: TRBD2; V gene: TRBV15; CDR3 protein: CATSRITSGRFYEQYF; CDR3 DNA: TGTGCCACCAGCAGAATAACTAGCGGGAGGTTCTACGAGCAGTACTTC
J gene: TRBJ2-3; D gene: TRBD2; V gene: TRBV5-1; CDR3 protein: CASSLVDGEGTDTQYF; CDR3 DNA: TGCGCCAGCAGCTTGGTAGACGGGGAGGGTACAGATACGCAGTATTTT
J gene: TRBJ2-1; D gene: TRBD2; V gene: TRBV15; CDR3 protein: CATSLAGGRNEQFF; CDR3 DNA: TGTGCCACCAGCCTAGCGGGGGGGCGCAATGAGCAGTTCTTC
J gene: TRBJ2-7; D gene: .; V gene: TRBV4-2; CDR3 protein: CASSQGREQYF; CDR3 DNA: TGTGCCAGCAGCCAAGGCAGGGAGCAGTACTTC
J gene: TRBJ2-5; D gene: TRBD2; V gene: TRBV11-2; CDR3 protein: CASSSRPSGRFQETQYF; CDR3 DNA: TGTGCCAGCAGCTCGAGACCGAGCGGGAGGTTTCAAGAGACCCAGTACTTC
J gene: TRBJ1-4; D gene: TRBD1; V gene: TRBV15; CDR3 protein: CATSRDATGREKLFF; CDR3 DNA: TGTGCCACCAGCAGAGATGCGACAGGGAGGGAAAAACTGTTTTTT
J gene: TRBJ1-4; D gene: .; V gene: TRBV7-7; CDR3 protein: CASSAAHGGSREKLFF; CDR3 DNA: TGTGCCAGCAGCGCCGCCCACGGGGGGTCGCGGGAAAAACTGTTTTTT
J gene: TRBJ1-5; D gene: .; V gene: TRBV2; CDR3 protein: CASSELTGDQPQHF; CDR3 DNA: TGTGCCAGCAGTGAACTGACAGGAGATCAGCCCCAGCATTTT
J gene: TRBJ2-2; D gene: .; V gene: TRBV6-4; CDR3 protein: CASSDRPELGGELFF; CDR3 DNA: TGTGCCAGCAGTGACAGACCGGAGCTAGGCGGGGAGCTGTTTTTT
J gene: TRBJ1-6; D gene: .; V gene: TRBV2; CDR3 protein: CASRERNSPLHF; CDR3 DNA: TGTGCCAGCAGGGAGCGTAACTCACCCCTCCACTTT